A single sample gave rise to the 16 T cell receptor beta chains below, sequenced in a study of T cells after yellow fever vaccination. TCRdb called the 5' RACE reads again in MiXCR, with one record for every CDR3 protein. The profile shows over 250,000 distinct CDR3 sequences, roughly 4% of them singletons. The specimen comprised PBMCs, sampled 5 days after the yellow fever booster vaccination. The receptors were gathered from a young man who received the YFV17D yellow fever vaccine.

This clonotype was detected only a few times. V gene TRBV4-1 combines with J gene TRBJ1-2; D call uncertain. The CDR3 runs 17 residues. Germline lookup yields CDR1 MGHRA and CDR2 YSYEKL. V was pared by 0 bases and J by 2 bases, with 16 bases between. This chain's CDR3 is CASSQEGAGGSNYGYTF. CDR3 nucleotide sequence: TGCGCCAGCAGCCAAGAAGGAGCGGGAGGTTCAAACTATGGCTACACCTTC.

There are a few counts of this clonotype. V usage is TRBV7-2 and J usage is TRBJ2-3; maybe TRBD2 (5 bases). The germline V gene encodes CDR1 SGHTA and CDR2 FQGNSA. CDR3 size: 15 residues. Trimming took 5 bases from V and 7 from J, leaving 19 bases between them. CDR3 coding DNA: TGTGCCAGCAGCCCCTACTCGGGGATGGGGAATACGCAGTATTTT. This encodes CASSPYSGMGNTQYF.

There are a few counts of this clonotype. V and J are TRBV7-9 and TRBJ2-4, with D perhaps assigned TRBD1 or TRBD2 (5 bases each). The CDR3 has 18 amino acids. CDR1 and CDR2 from the germline V gene are SEHNR and FQNEAQ (reference sequence). With 5 bases removed from V and 0 bases from J, the gap between germline ends came to 20 bases. In DNA, the CDR3 is TGTGCCAGCAGCCCTAGCCCAGGACACGAACTAGCCAAAAACATTCAGTACTTC. This sequence encodes CASSPSPGHELAKNIQYF.

The J gene is TRBJ2-2, the V gene TRBV5-1; a possible D gene is TRBD2 (7 bases). The V end lost 4 bases, the J end lost 9 bases, and 19 bases lay between the germline ends. This CDR3 region has 15 residues. Germline CDR1 is SGHRS and CDR2 is YFSETQ. The CDR3 DNA sequence: TGCGCCAGCAGCGAGGGGGAGGGCGCCCCCCGGGAGCTGTTTTTT. Protein product: CASSEGEGAPRELFF.

This clonotype was observed a handful of times. The chain employs TRBV4-3 and TRBJ2-5; the D is unclear. The CDR3 is 13 amino acids. Germline CDR1 is LGHNA and CDR2 is YSLEER. Trimming left V 2 bases short and J 4 bases short, with 8 bases between. CDR3: CASSQQPGETQYF. The CDR3 DNA reads as TGCGCCAGCAGCCAACAACCCGGAGAGACCCAGTACTTC.

Only a few counts were recorded for this clonotype. The rearrangement uses TRBV28 and TRBJ1-2, with 7 bases that match TRBD1. The CDR3 is 16 residues long. Germline CDR1 and CDR2: MDHEN and SYDVKM. The ends lost 1 base at V and 3 bases at J; junction bases unmatched: 8. The CDR3 here is CASSLFVTGADYGYTF. For the CDR3, the DNA is TGTGCCAGCAGTTTATTTGTAACAGGGGCGGACTATGGCTACACCTTC.

V usage is TRBV29-1 and J usage is TRBJ1-2, with D maybe TRBD1 (6 bases). In germline, CDR1 is SQVTM, CDR2 ANQGSEA. CDR3 length equals 12 residues. V shed 5 bases and J shed 7 bases, with 14 bases lying between them. CDR3 sequence: CSVHRARGGYTF. Here the CDR3 DNA reads TGCAGCGTTCACAGGGCGCGGGGTGGCTACACCTTC.

This clonotype has at least ten counts. This chain connects TRBV11-2 to TRBJ1-2, with TRBD1 as a possible D gene (5 bases). This CDR3 has 16 residues. CDR1 and CDR2 from the germline V gene are SGHAT and FQNNGV. Trimming left V 5 bases short and J 4 bases short, with 20 bases between. CDR3 bases: TGTGCCAGCAGCATCCTACCCGCGGGTGGGGGCTATGGCTACACCTTC. Translating gives CASSILPAGGGYGYTF.

The J gene is TRBJ1-6, the V gene TRBV11-2; D not resolved. Germline CDR1 reads SGHAT; CDR2 reads FQNNGV. This CDR3 is 14 amino acids long. V lost 5 bases to trimming and J lost 7 bases, with 12 bases between them. The DNA for the CDR3 is TGTGCCAGCAGCCCCCGAGGAAGCAATTCACCCCTCCACTTT. Amino acids: CASSPRGSNSPLHF.

A few counts support this clonotype. The J gene is TRBJ2-2, the V gene TRBV3-1; 7 nucleotides match TRBD2. The CDR3 contains 17 residues. Trimming took 0 bases from V and 7 from J; bases not matched to a gene: 11. Per the germline V gene, CDR1 is LGHDT and CDR2 is YNNKEL (reference sequence). The CDR3 DNA is TGTGCCAGCAGCCAAGATACGCGGGGGAGGTCGGTCGGGGAGCTGTTTTTT. Protein sequence: CASSQDTRGRSVGELFF.

This clonotype was observed a few times. This chain connects TRBV6-5 to TRBJ1-2, with 7 bases identical to TRBD1. The ends lost 0 bases at V and 4 bases at J; junction bases unmatched: 5. The V gene's germline CDR1 is MNHEY and CDR2 SVGAGI. This CDR3 is 15 amino acids long. Here the CDR3 reads CASSYSDRPPYGYTF. The CDR3 bases are TGTGCCAGCAGTTACTCGGACAGGCCCCCCTATGGCTACACCTTC.

The rearrangement links TRBV5-1 to TRBJ1-1; D remains ambiguous. V lost 0 bases to trimming and J lost 3 bases, with 6 bases between them. This CDR3 is 13 amino acids long. Germline CDR1 SGHRS, CDR2 YFSETQ. CDR3 DNA: TGCGCCAGCAGCTTGGGAAAGGACACTGAAGCTTTCTTT. Amino acid sequence: CASSLGKDTEAFF.

This clonotype showed up many times. V is TRBV7-9 and J is TRBJ2-1, with no clear D. The germline gives CDR1 SEHNR, CDR2 FQNEAQ (reference sequence). V lost 5 bases and J lost 5, with 4 bases in between. The CDR3 has 11 residues. The CDR3 sequence is CASSLDNEQFF. CDR3 sequence (DNA): TGTGCCAGCAGCCTCGACAATGAGCAGTTCTTC.

This clonotype was counted a few times. The chain recombines TRBV15 with TRBJ2-6; D is unresolved. Deletions cut 4 bases from V and 1 base from J, with 11 bases between. Germline loops: CDR1 LNHNV, CDR2 YYDKDF (reference sequence). This CDR3 spans 16 amino acids. The CDR3 spells CATSTEDGSGANVLTF. CDR3 DNA: TGTGCCACCAGCACAGAGGACGGTTCTGGGGCCAACGTCCTGACTTTC.

This clonotype has ten or more counts. The CDR3 reads CASSPTEGGGASPLHF. The CDR3 DNA sequence: TGTGCCAGCAGCCCGACGGAGGGAGGGGGCGCTTCACCCCTCCACTTT. This chain uses TRBV7-6 with TRBJ1-6; TRBD1 matches at 7 bases. V shed 5 bases, J shed 9 bases, and the junction held 13 bases outside the gene matches. Per the germline V gene, CDR1 is SGHVS and CDR2 is FNYEAQ. The CDR3 has 16 residues.

This clonotype appeared a few times. The genes are TRBV18 and TRBJ2-5; TRBD2 is a possible D gene (6 bases). V gave up 3 bases and J gave up 3 bases, with 8 bases separating them. Per germline, CDR1 KGHSH and CDR2 LQKENI. The CDR3 length is 13 residues. CDR3 in amino acids: CASSPGEEETQYF. CDR3 sequence (DNA): TGTGCCAGCTCACCCGGGGAGGAAGAGACCCAGTACTTC.